The 3 T cell receptor beta chains presented below share a single source sample, sequenced in a study of shared clonotypes between healthy human individuals. Clones were sequenced by immunoSEQ multiplex PCR, and TCRdb holds only the in-frame ones, with some missing. Of under 200,000 clones listed, approximately 92% were seen once; the top ten hold around 0.072%. Sequencing was done on a sample of naive CD4+ T cells sorted from blood. Subset of the sample: CD45RA+ positively selected. The receptors derive from a young woman in good health.

The genes are TRBV7-3 and TRBJ1-1, with D perhaps TRBD1 (5 bases). Germline-derived CDR1 and CDR2 are SGHTA and FQGTGA. V was clipped by 2 bases and J by 5 bases, with 12 bases between them. The CDR3 has 14 residues. The CDR3 sequence is CASSLEGIGTEAFF. CDR3 in DNA: TGTGCCAGCAGCTTAGAGGGGATTGGGACTGAAGCTTTCTTT.

The chain recombines TRBV6-5 with TRBJ1-1; tentatively, D is TRBD1 (5 bases). This CDR3 comprises 15 residues. The germline CDR1 and CDR2 sequences are MNHEY and SVGAGI. Trimming left V 2 bases short and J 0 bases short, with 10 bases between. The CDR3 reads CASSYGAALNTEAFF. The DNA for the CDR3 is TGTGCCAGCAGTTACGGGGCAGCTTTGAACACTGAAGCTTTCTTT.

Here the CDR3 reads CASSGLAGSNEQFF. The CDR3 coding sequence is TGTGCCAGCAGTGGGCTAGCGGGTAGTAATGAGCAGTTCTTC. The chain has TRBV6-6 and TRBJ2-1, with TRBD2 matching 8 bases. Germline CDR1 is MNHNY and CDR2 is SVGAGI (reference sequence). The V and J ends lost 5 bases and 7 bases, in that order; junction bases with no gene match: 7. CDR3 length: 14 amino acids.